This record concerns one T cell receptor beta chain sequence. Its matching antigen is unknown. Per the germline V gene, CDR1 is LNHNV and CDR2 is YYDKDF (reference sequence). The CDR3 is made up of 19 amino acids. For the second PCR, which ran for 7 to 11 cycles, a sample-barcoded 5' primer and a J-beta primer mix were used. TCRdb ran MiXCR on the 5' RACE reads and lists one entry per CDR3 protein. Here the sample spans 650,000 or so distinct CDR3 sequences, about 51% being singletons. Whenever a sample was processed, at least 6.5 million PBMCs were isolated. This sample stems from a study of blood T cells in healthy people across ages. Overall study findings and caveats: Percentage of naive T cells showed a strong correlation with TCR beta diversity.

The rearrangement uses TRBV15 and TRBJ2-5; 13 nucleotides align to TRBD2. The J call may be mistaken, given a closer DNA end match to TRBJ2-7. Sequencing was done on a sample of blood. The receptor's source is an elderly woman in good health. The CDR3 sequence is CATSRVLAGGAQTLYEQYF. The CDR3 coding sequence is TGTGCCACCAGCAGAGTACTAGCGGGAGGGGCCCAAACACTCTACGAGCAGTACTTC.